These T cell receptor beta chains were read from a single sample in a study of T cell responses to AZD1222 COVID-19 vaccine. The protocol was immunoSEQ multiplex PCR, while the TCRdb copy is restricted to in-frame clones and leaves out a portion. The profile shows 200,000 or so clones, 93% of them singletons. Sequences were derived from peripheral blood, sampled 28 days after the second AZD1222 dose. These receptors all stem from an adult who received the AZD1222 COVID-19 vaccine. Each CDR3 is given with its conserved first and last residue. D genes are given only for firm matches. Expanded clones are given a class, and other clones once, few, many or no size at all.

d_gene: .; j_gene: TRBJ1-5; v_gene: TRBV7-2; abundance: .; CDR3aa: CASSPQGFSNQPQHF; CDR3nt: TGTGCCAGCAGCCCCCAGGGATTTAGCAATCAGCCCCAGCATTTT
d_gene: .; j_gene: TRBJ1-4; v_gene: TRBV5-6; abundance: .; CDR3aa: CASSPGLWGEKLFF; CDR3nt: TGTGCCAGCAGCCCGGGACTTTGGGGTGAAAAACTGTTTTTT
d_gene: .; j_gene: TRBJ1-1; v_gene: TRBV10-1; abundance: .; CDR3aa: CASSDPLSHGRMAEAFF; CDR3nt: TGCGCCAGCAGTGACCCGCTTTCACACGGGCGGATGGCTGAAGCTTTCTTT
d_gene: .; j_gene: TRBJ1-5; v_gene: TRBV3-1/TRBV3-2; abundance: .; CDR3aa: CASSQAGPGQPQHF; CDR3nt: TGTGCCAGCAGCCAAGCGGGCCCAGGGCAGCCCCAGCATTTT
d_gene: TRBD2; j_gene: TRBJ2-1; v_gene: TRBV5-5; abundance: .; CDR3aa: CASSFPGTTYNEQFF; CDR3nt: TGTGCCAGCAGCTTCCCCGGGACTACCTACAATGAGCAGTTCTTC
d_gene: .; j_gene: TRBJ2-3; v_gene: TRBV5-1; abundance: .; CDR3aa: CASRGQNTDTQYF; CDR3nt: TGCGCCAGCAGAGGACAGAACACAGATACGCAGTATTTT
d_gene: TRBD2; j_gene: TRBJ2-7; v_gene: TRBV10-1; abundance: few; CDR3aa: CASSEDGGGAYEQYF; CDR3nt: TGCGCCAGCAGTGAGGATGGCGGGGGGGCCTACGAGCAGTACTTC
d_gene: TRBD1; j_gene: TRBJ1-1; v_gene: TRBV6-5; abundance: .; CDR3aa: CASTSGTGGAEAFF; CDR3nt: TGTGCCAGCACCTCCGGGACAGGGGGCGCTGAAGCTTTCTTT
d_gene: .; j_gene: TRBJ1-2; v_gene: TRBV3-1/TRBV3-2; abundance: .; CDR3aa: CASSRLGPYGYTF; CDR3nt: TGTGCCAGCAGCCGCCTTGGGCCCTATGGCTACACCTTC
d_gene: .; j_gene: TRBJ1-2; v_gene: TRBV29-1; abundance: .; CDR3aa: CSVDLPGRVFRGYTF; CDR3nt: TGCAGCGTTGATTTGCCAGGGAGAGTTTTTCGTGGCTACACCTTC
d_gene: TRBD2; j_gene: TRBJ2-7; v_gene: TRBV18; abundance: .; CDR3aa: CASSPLPSGGDEQYF; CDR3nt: TGTGCCAGCTCACCACTTCCTAGCGGGGGAGACGAGCAGTACTTC
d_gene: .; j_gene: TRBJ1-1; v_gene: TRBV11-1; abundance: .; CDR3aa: CASSLGQVDTEAFF; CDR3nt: TGTGCCAGCAGCTTAGGGCAGGTGGACACTGAAGCTTTCTTT
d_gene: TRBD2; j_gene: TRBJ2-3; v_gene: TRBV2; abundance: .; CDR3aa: CASPPGRATSTDTQYF; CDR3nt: TGTGCCAGCCCCCCAGGGAGGGCGACTAGCACAGATACGCAGTATTTT
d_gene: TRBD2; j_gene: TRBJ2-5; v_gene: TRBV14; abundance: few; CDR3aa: CASSLWTSGDKETQYF; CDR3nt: TGTGCCAGCAGCCTTTGGACTAGCGGGGATAAGGAGACCCAGTACTTC
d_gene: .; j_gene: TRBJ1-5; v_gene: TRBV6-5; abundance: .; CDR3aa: CASRKGFGNQPQHF; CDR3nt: TGTGCCAGCAGAAAGGGATTTGGCAATCAGCCCCAGCATTTT
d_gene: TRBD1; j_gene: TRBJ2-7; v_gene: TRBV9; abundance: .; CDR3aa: CASSPTDRAHEQYF; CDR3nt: TGTGCCAGCAGCCCCACGGACAGGGCCCACGAGCAGTACTTC
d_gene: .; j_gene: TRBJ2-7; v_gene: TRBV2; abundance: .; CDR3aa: CASSETWVRSYEQYF; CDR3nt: TGTGCCAGCAGTGAGACATGGGTGCGCTCCTACGAGCAGTACTTC
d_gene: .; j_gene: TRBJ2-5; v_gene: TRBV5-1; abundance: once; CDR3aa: CASSLSSGQETQYF; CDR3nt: TGCGCCAGCAGCTTGTCTTCCGGGCAAGAGACCCAGTACTTC
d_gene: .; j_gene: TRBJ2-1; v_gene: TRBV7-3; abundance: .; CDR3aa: CASSLNPGVNEQFF; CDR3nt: TGTGCCAGCAGCTTAAATCCAGGGGTCAATGAGCAGTTCTTC
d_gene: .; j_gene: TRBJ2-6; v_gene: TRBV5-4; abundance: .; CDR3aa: CASSLGQLNSGANVLTF; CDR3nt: TGTGCCAGCAGCTTGGGACAGTTAAACTCTGGGGCCAACGTCCTGACTTTC
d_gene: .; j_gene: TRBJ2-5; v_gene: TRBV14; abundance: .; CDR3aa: CASSQERRGWGETQYF; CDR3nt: TGTGCCAGCAGCCAAGAGCGGAGGGGATGGGGAGAGACCCAGTACTTC
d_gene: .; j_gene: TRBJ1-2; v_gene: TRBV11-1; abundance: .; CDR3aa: CASSLANQGNYGYTF; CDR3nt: TGTGCCAGCAGCCTAGCGAACCAGGGGAACTATGGCTACACCTTC
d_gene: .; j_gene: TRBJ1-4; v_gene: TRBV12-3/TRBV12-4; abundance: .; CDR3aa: CASRGEGNEKLFF; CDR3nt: TGTGCCAGCAGGGGGGAGGGCAATGAAAAACTGTTTTTT